These T cell receptor beta chains were read from a single sample in a study of CD8+CD57+ T cells in acquired aplastic anemia. One entry per CDR3 protein results from TCRdb running MiXCR on the reads. This sample has about 140,000 distinct CDR3 sequences, with roughly two fifths found just once. Sample: sorted CD4+, CD8+, or CD8+CD57+ T cells (not recorded which) from PBMCs. The receptors here all came from a human donor in good health, serving as a control. CDR3s include the opening cysteine and the closing phenylalanine or tryptophan. Fields, in order: J gene, V gene, clone size, D gene, CDR3 protein, CDR3 DNA. D genes are given only for firm matches. Clone size is stated in some rows and not others, as once, few, many or a class when expanded.

j_call: TRBJ2-7
v_call: TRBV5-6
clone_size: .
d_call: .
cdr3_aa: CASSTGQLGEQYF
cdr3_nt: TGTGCCAGCAGCACCGGACAGTTGGGGGAGCAGTACTTC

j_call: TRBJ2-1
v_call: TRBV18
clone_size: few
d_call: TRBD2
cdr3_aa: CASSPPPSGSTGEQFF
cdr3_nt: TGTGCCAGCTCACCACCCCCTAGCGGTTCCACGGGGGAGCAGTTCTTC

j_call: TRBJ2-7
v_call: TRBV24-1
clone_size: .
d_call: .
cdr3_aa: CATSDLGTYGQYF
cdr3_nt: TGTGCCACCAGTGATTTAGGCACCTACGGGCAGTACTTC

j_call: TRBJ2-4
v_call: TRBV11-2
clone_size: many
d_call: TRBD2
cdr3_aa: CASSFTGGDIQYF
cdr3_nt: TGTGCCAGCAGCTTCACCGGGGGGGACATTCAGTACTTC

j_call: TRBJ1-5
v_call: TRBV19
clone_size: many
d_call: TRBD1
cdr3_aa: CASSATGGNQPQHF
cdr3_nt: TGTGCCAGTAGTGCAACAGGGGGCAATCAGCCCCAGCATTTT

j_call: TRBJ2-7
v_call: TRBV20-1
clone_size: .
d_call: .
cdr3_aa: CSATGRDLGEQYF
cdr3_nt: TGCAGTGCTACTGGTAGGGATCTGGGGGAGCAGTACTTC

j_call: TRBJ1-2
v_call: TRBV11-2
clone_size: many
d_call: .
cdr3_aa: CASSPAKDWTNYGYTF
cdr3_nt: TGTGCCAGCAGCCCGGCAAAGGACTGGACTAACTATGGCTACACCTTC

j_call: TRBJ1-1
v_call: TRBV7-9
clone_size: .
d_call: .
cdr3_aa: CASSFGDEAFF
cdr3_nt: TGTGCCAGCAGCTTCGGGGATGAAGCTTTCTTT

j_call: TRBJ1-1
v_call: TRBV2
clone_size: many
d_call: .
cdr3_aa: CASSPLRGEYTEAFF
cdr3_nt: TGTGCCAGCAGCCCTCTGAGGGGGGAATACACTGAAGCTTTCTTT

j_call: TRBJ2-7
v_call: TRBV11-2
clone_size: .
d_call: .
cdr3_aa: CASSTTVSTYEQYF
cdr3_nt: TGTGCCAGCAGCACCACCGTGTCTACCTACGAGCAGTACTTC

j_call: TRBJ2-7
v_call: TRBV6-4
clone_size: many
d_call: TRBD2
cdr3_aa: CASSDCLLAESSYEQYF
cdr3_nt: TGTGCCAGCAGTGACTGTCTTCTAGCGGAGAGCTCCTACGAGCAGTACTTC

j_call: TRBJ2-1
v_call: TRBV20-1
clone_size: many
d_call: TRBD1
cdr3_aa: CSAWTGYNEQFF
cdr3_nt: TGCAGTGCTTGGACAGGTTACAATGAGCAGTTCTTC

j_call: TRBJ2-5
v_call: TRBV2
clone_size: .
d_call: TRBD1
cdr3_aa: CATSDRAGGRETQYF
cdr3_nt: TGTGCCACCAGTGATAGGGCAGGGGGCAGAGAGACCCAGTACTTC

j_call: TRBJ1-4
v_call: TRBV6-5
clone_size: many
d_call: TRBD1
cdr3_aa: CASSSRDSGLFF
cdr3_nt: TGTGCCAGCAGTTCCCGGGACAGCGGACTGTTTTTT

j_call: TRBJ1-4
v_call: TRBV5-6
clone_size: few
d_call: .
cdr3_aa: CASSLGGAWARLFF
cdr3_nt: TGTGCCAGCAGTCTAGGGGGGGCCTGGGCCCGACTGTTTTTT

j_call: TRBJ2-1
v_call: TRBV15
clone_size: once
d_call: TRBD2
cdr3_aa: CATSRGTSGGAGQFF
cdr3_nt: TGTGCCACCAGCAGGGGGACTAGCGGGGGGGCCGGGCAGTTCTTC

j_call: TRBJ2-1
v_call: TRBV12-3/TRBV12-4
clone_size: few
d_call: TRBD2
cdr3_aa: CASRNGLASTDEQFF
cdr3_nt: TGTGCCAGCAGAAACGGACTAGCATCAACGGATGAGCAGTTCTTC

j_call: TRBJ1-1
v_call: TRBV4-1
clone_size: many
d_call: .
cdr3_aa: CASSQDFDTEAFF
cdr3_nt: TGCGCCAGCAGCCAAGATTTTGACACTGAAGCTTTCTTT

j_call: TRBJ2-5
v_call: TRBV30
clone_size: many
d_call: .
cdr3_aa: CAWISSGAQTQYF
cdr3_nt: TGTGCCTGGATTTCCAGCGGAGCACAAACCCAGTACTTC

j_call: TRBJ2-7
v_call: TRBV12-3/TRBV12-4
clone_size: many
d_call: .
cdr3_aa: CASSAGTQQREQYF
cdr3_nt: TGTGCCAGCAGTGCCGGGACACAGCAACGCGAGCAGTACTTC

j_call: TRBJ2-1
v_call: TRBV25-1
clone_size: few
d_call: .
cdr3_aa: CASSELSGEDNEQFF
cdr3_nt: TGTGCCAGCAGTGAATTGTCAGGGGAAGACAATGAGCAGTTCTTC

j_call: TRBJ2-4
v_call: TRBV11-2
clone_size: few
d_call: .
cdr3_aa: CASSLEPFPAKNIQYF
cdr3_nt: TGTGCCAGCAGCTTAGAGCCGTTCCCAGCCAAAAACATTCAGTACTTC

j_call: TRBJ1-1
v_call: TRBV2
clone_size: many
d_call: .
cdr3_aa: CASGGVLNTEAFF
cdr3_nt: TGTGCCAGCGGGGGAGTTTTGAACACTGAAGCTTTCTTT

j_call: TRBJ2-7
v_call: TRBV7-2
clone_size: .
d_call: TRBD1
cdr3_aa: CASSPGQGASYEQYF
cdr3_nt: TGTGCCAGCAGCCCGGGACAGGGGGCGAGCTACGAGCAGTACTTC

j_call: TRBJ2-4
v_call: TRBV29-1
clone_size: .
d_call: TRBD1
cdr3_aa: CSAQGTKNIQYF
cdr3_nt: TGCAGTGCACAGGGGACCAAAAACATTCAGTACTTC

j_call: TRBJ1-2
v_call: TRBV30
clone_size: many
d_call: .
cdr3_aa: CAWKTYGYTF
cdr3_nt: TGTGCCTGGAAGACGTATGGCTACACCTTC

j_call: TRBJ2-3
v_call: TRBV10-3
clone_size: .
d_call: .
cdr3_aa: CAISPARSDTDAQYF
cdr3_nt: TGTGCCATCAGCCCTGCACGGTCCGACACAGATGCGCAGTATTTT

j_call: TRBJ1-1
v_call: TRBV19
clone_size: few
d_call: TRBD1
cdr3_aa: CASTRRGDSLNTEAFF
cdr3_nt: TGTGCCAGTACCCGAAGAGGGGACAGCCTGAACACTGAAGCTTTCTTT

j_call: TRBJ1-1
v_call: TRBV25-1
clone_size: .
d_call: TRBD1
cdr3_aa: CASSERLGTGSNTEAFF
cdr3_nt: TGTGCCAGCAGTGAAAGGTTAGGGACAGGGTCGAACACTGAAGCTTTCTTT

j_call: TRBJ1-1
v_call: TRBV24-1
clone_size: many
d_call: .
cdr3_aa: CATSEGSEAFF
cdr3_nt: TGTGCCACCAGTGAGGGGAGCGAAGCTTTCTTT

j_call: TRBJ2-3
v_call: TRBV4-2
clone_size: many
d_call: .
cdr3_aa: CASSQVVAGPRRGTQYF
cdr3_nt: TGTGCCAGCAGCCAAGTGGTGGCGGGCCCTAGACGAGGGACGCAGTATTTT

j_call: TRBJ2-7
v_call: TRBV2
clone_size: few
d_call: .
cdr3_aa: CASMSAGGLLEQYF
cdr3_nt: TGTGCCAGCATGTCGGCGGGTGGCCTACTAGAGCAGTACTTC

j_call: TRBJ1-1
v_call: TRBV3-1
clone_size: few
d_call: TRBD1
cdr3_aa: CASSQGSGTGPVFF
cdr3_nt: TGTGCCAGCAGCCAAGGGTCCGGGACAGGACCCGTCTTCTTT

j_call: TRBJ2-3
v_call: TRBV4-2
clone_size: many
d_call: TRBD2
cdr3_aa: CASSLRLAGGPDTQYF
cdr3_nt: TGTGCCAGCAGCCTACGACTAGCGGGGGGGCCAGATACGCAGTATTTT

j_call: TRBJ2-3
v_call: TRBV11-2
clone_size: many
d_call: TRBD2
cdr3_aa: CASSPGTSGGTDTQYF
cdr3_nt: TGTGCCAGCAGCCCAGGGACTAGCGGGGGGACAGATACGCAGTATTTT

j_call: TRBJ2-7
v_call: TRBV2
clone_size: .
d_call: TRBD2
cdr3_aa: CASSEAFPGLAQADEQYF
cdr3_nt: TGTGCCAGCAGTGAAGCTTTTCCGGGACTAGCACAGGCCGACGAGCAGTACTTC

j_call: TRBJ2-7
v_call: TRBV20-1
clone_size: many
d_call: .
cdr3_aa: CSARDGTSEISYEQYF
cdr3_nt: TGCAGTGCTAGAGATGGAACCAGCGAGATTTCCTACGAGCAGTACTTC

j_call: TRBJ1-2
v_call: TRBV5-6
clone_size: many
d_call: TRBD1
cdr3_aa: CASRGQGRYGYTF
cdr3_nt: TGTGCCAGCAGGGGACAGGGGAGGTATGGCTACACCTTC

j_call: TRBJ2-5
v_call: TRBV29-1
clone_size: few
d_call: .
cdr3_aa: CSVEDLGWHTGEETQYF
cdr3_nt: TGCAGCGTTGAAGATCTGGGGTGGCACACGGGGGAAGAGACCCAGTACTTC

j_call: TRBJ2-4
v_call: TRBV12-3/TRBV12-4
clone_size: few
d_call: TRBD1
cdr3_aa: CASSFFIRDRPIYF
cdr3_nt: TGTGCCAGCAGTTTCTTCATCCGGGACAGGCCCATTTACTTC

j_call: TRBJ1-6
v_call: TRBV12-3/TRBV12-4
clone_size: .
d_call: TRBD1
cdr3_aa: CASSSGTGVGSPLHF
cdr3_nt: TGTGCCAGCAGCTCCGGGACAGGGGTTGGTTCACCCCTCCACTTT

j_call: TRBJ1-3
v_call: TRBV24-1
clone_size: .
d_call: .
cdr3_aa: CATTDSSGNTIYF
cdr3_nt: TGTGCCACCACTGACAGCTCTGGAAACACCATATATTTT

j_call: TRBJ1-5
v_call: TRBV7-9
clone_size: .
d_call: .
cdr3_aa: CASSLAAGQPQHF
cdr3_nt: TGTGCCAGCAGCTTAGCTGCGGGTCAGCCCCAGCATTTT

j_call: TRBJ2-5
v_call: TRBV24-1
clone_size: many
d_call: .
cdr3_aa: CATSDPAGAQETQYF
cdr3_nt: TGTGCCACCAGTGACCCTGCGGGGGCGCAAGAGACCCAGTACTTC

j_call: TRBJ2-7
v_call: TRBV6-6
clone_size: many
d_call: .
cdr3_aa: CASSYVHTGSEQYF
cdr3_nt: TGTGCCAGCAGTTACGTTCATACAGGGTCCGAGCAGTACTTC

j_call: TRBJ2-3
v_call: TRBV6-2/TRBV6-3
clone_size: .
d_call: TRBD2
cdr3_aa: CASSPSYLAGITDTQYF
cdr3_nt: TGTGCCAGCAGTCCCTCTTATCTAGCGGGGATCACAGATACGCAGTATTTT

j_call: TRBJ2-7
v_call: TRBV19
clone_size: many
d_call: .
cdr3_aa: CASSIREQNYEQYF
cdr3_nt: TGTGCCAGTAGTATACGTGAACAGAACTACGAGCAGTACTTC

j_call: TRBJ2-7
v_call: TRBV19
clone_size: many
d_call: .
cdr3_aa: CASSIRPASDYEQYF
cdr3_nt: TGTGCCAGTAGTATACGGCCAGCCTCGGACTACGAGCAGTACTTC

j_call: TRBJ1-5
v_call: TRBV20-1
clone_size: .
d_call: .
cdr3_aa: CSARDRGWSHDALCSNQPQHF
cdr3_nt: TGCAGTGCTAGAGATCGGGGTTGGTCTCATGATGCACTGTGTAGCAATCAGCCCCAGCATTTT

j_call: TRBJ2-7
v_call: TRBV5-1
clone_size: .
d_call: TRBD2
cdr3_aa: CASSRTSGAVGEQYF
cdr3_nt: TGCGCCAGCAGCCGGACTAGCGGCGCCGTTGGCGAGCAGTACTTC

j_call: TRBJ1-3
v_call: TRBV19
clone_size: many
d_call: .
cdr3_aa: CASSTRSGPGNTIYF
cdr3_nt: TGTGCCAGTAGTACCCGATCTGGTCCCGGAAACACCATATATTTT

j_call: TRBJ1-1
v_call: TRBV28
clone_size: .
d_call: TRBD1
cdr3_aa: CASRTTGGPNTEAFF
cdr3_nt: TGTGCCAGCAGGACGACAGGGGGGCCGAACACTGAAGCTTTCTTT

j_call: TRBJ2-7
v_call: TRBV2
clone_size: few
d_call: TRBD1
cdr3_aa: CASIKGDRGSYEQYF
cdr3_nt: TGTGCCAGTATTAAAGGGGACAGGGGTTCCTACGAGCAGTACTTC

j_call: TRBJ2-3
v_call: TRBV11-1
clone_size: once
d_call: TRBD1
cdr3_aa: CASSYRGQRHTDTQYF
cdr3_nt: TGTGCCAGCAGCTACAGGGGTCAGAGACACACAGATACGCAGTATTTT

j_call: TRBJ1-6
v_call: TRBV30
clone_size: many
d_call: .
cdr3_aa: CAWSVNAYNSPLHF
cdr3_nt: TGTGCCTGGAGTGTAAACGCCTATAATTCACCCCTCCACTTT

j_call: TRBJ1-2
v_call: TRBV28
clone_size: many
d_call: .
cdr3_aa: CASSLQTLSSYGYTF
cdr3_nt: TGTGCCAGCAGTTTACAGACCCTGAGTAGCTATGGCTACACCTTC

j_call: TRBJ1-2
v_call: TRBV6-1
clone_size: many
d_call: TRBD1
cdr3_aa: CASSRQGFYGYTF
cdr3_nt: TGTGCCAGCAGCCGACAGGGGTTCTATGGCTACACCTTC

j_call: TRBJ1-4
v_call: TRBV11-3
clone_size: .
d_call: .
cdr3_aa: CASSLERANEKPFF
cdr3_nt: TGTGCCAGCAGCTTAGAAAGGGCTAATGAAAAACCGTTTTTT

j_call: TRBJ1-2
v_call: TRBV20-1
clone_size: .
d_call: .
cdr3_aa: CSASDPGSYGYTF
cdr3_nt: TGCAGTGCTAGCGACCCAGGGTCCTATGGCTACACCTTC

j_call: TRBJ1-1
v_call: TRBV12-3/TRBV12-4
clone_size: many
d_call: .
cdr3_aa: CASNRGRMNTEAFF
cdr3_nt: TGTGCCAGCAACCGGGGACGGATGAACACTGAAGCTTTCTTT